One and the same sample provided the 30 T cell receptor beta chains below, sequenced in a study of human T cells and chemical hapten exposure. As for time point: pre-sensitization, week 0. Treatment defined: therapeutic diphenylcyclopropenone sensitization with weekly scalp DPC. TCRdb analysed the RACE reads with MiXCR anew, one entry per CDR3 protein. The repertoire has 85,000 to 130,000 distinct CDR3 sequences, roughly 12% of them found once; the top ten carry around 1.5%. The starting material was whole blood, obtained in connection with sensitization to the hapten diphenylcyclopropenone (DPC). Receptor source: a woman between 45 and 60 years old with alopecia areata. Some clones in this sample may be carry-over from other donors' samples.

This clonotype was observed a handful of times. This chain connects TRBV28 to TRBJ1-1; the D gene is possibly TRBD1 (6 bases). Trimming stripped 3 bases from V and 6 bases from J, with 23 bases between. Per germline, CDR1 MDHEN and CDR2 SYDVKM. The CDR3 is 17 amino acids. The CDR3 bases are TGTGCCAGCAGTTTTGGCGGTTATTGGGTCAGGGGCGCTGAAGCTTTCTTT. Translating gives CASSFGGYWVRGAEAFF.

This chain joins TRBV7-9 and TRBJ1-1, with 9 nucleotides matching TRBD1. Germline CDR1 and CDR2: SEHNR and FQNEAQ (reference sequence). J was trimmed by 7 bases and V by 6 bases; bases with no gene match: 6. The CDR3 sequence is 13 residues long. The CDR3 sequence: CASRITGGYEAFF. The CDR3, as DNA: TGTGCCAGCAGAATTACAGGGGGCTATGAAGCTTTCTTT.

This clonotype was detected only a few times. The V and J genes are TRBV12-3 or TRBV12-4 and TRBJ2-7; D gene ambiguous. The CDR3 is made up of 12 amino acids. With 5 bases removed from V and 1 base from J, the gap between germline ends came to 6 bases. The CDR3 DNA reads TGTGCCAGCAGTGCTCAGTCCTACGAGCAGTACTTC. Its protein product is CASSAQSYEQYF.

Ten or more counts support this clonotype. The V call is TRBV7-2, the J call TRBJ1-1, with D uncertain. The CDR3 runs 13 residues. Trimming pared 3 bases from V and 8 bases from J, leaving 13 bases between. Germline CDR1 reads SGHTA; CDR2 reads FQGNSA. The CDR3 DNA reads as TGTGCCAGCAGCTTGCAAGGGTCCGGGGAAGCTTTCTTT. Amino acids: CASSLQGSGEAFF.

This clonotype was observed many times. V is TRBV11-2 and J is TRBJ2-7; D not resolved. The germline V and J ends were trimmed by 2 bases and 4 bases, with 9 bases remaining between them. Germline CDR1 and CDR2: SGHAT and FQNNGV. This CDR3 is 13 amino acids long. The CDR3 DNA follows: TGTGCCAGCAGCTTACCGCAGGTTTACGAGCAGTACTTC. As protein: CASSLPQVYEQYF. The entire variable domain, with the rest obtained from reference TRBV11-2 and TRBJ2-7, is as follows: EAGVAQSPRYKIIEKRQSVAFWCNPISGHATLYWYQQILGQGPKLLIQFQNNGVVDDSQLPKDRFSAERLKGVDSTLKIQPAKLEDSAVYLCASSLPQVYEQYFGPGTRLTVT.

This clonotype was counted between two and nine times. The chain carries TRBV28 and TRBJ2-4; possibly TRBD2 for D (5 bases). Looked up from germline, CDR1 is MDHEN and CDR2 is SYDVKM. The CDR3 sequence is 15 residues long. V was pared by 5 bases and J by 0 bases, with 11 bases between. The CDR3 region has the DNA TGTGCCAGCAGTGGAGAAGGACTAGCCAAAAACATTCAGTACTTC. Translated: CASSGEGLAKNIQYF.

There are a few counts of this clonotype. The chain joins TRBV6-6 to TRBJ1-1; the D gene is possibly TRBD1 (6 bases). V was pared by 11 bases and J by 3 bases, with 10 bases between. Germline CDR1 reads MNHNY; CDR2 reads SVGAGI (reference sequence). The CDR3 is 11 amino acids. CDR3 loop: CAGGGDTEAFF. The CDR3 bases are TGTGCCGGGGGCGGAGACACTGAAGCTTTCTTT.

As for this clonotype: Being one base from a much bigger clone, this may be a read error. V and J are TRBV12-3 or TRBV12-4 and TRBJ2-2; no reliable D call. V lost 1 base and J lost 10, with 13 bases in between. CDR3 size: 14 residues. CDR3 coding DNA: TGTGCCAGCAGTTTAGTTATCCTCGCCGTGGAGCTGTTTTTT. Its protein is CASSLVILAVELFF.

This clonotype was observed many times. The chain recombines TRBV28 with TRBJ2-1; 9 bases fit TRBD1. In germline, CDR1 is MDHEN, CDR2 SYDVKM. This CDR3 spans 14 amino acids. J gave up 4 bases and V 4 bases, and 2 bases lay outside the gene matches. CDR3 region: CASSSGQGYNEQFF. The CDR3 DNA reads as TGTGCCAGCAGTTCCGGACAGGGGTACAATGAGCAGTTCTTC.

This clonotype came up a few times. This chain connects TRBV5-1 to TRBJ2-5; weak D call: TRBD2 (5 bases). The CDR3 has 16 residues. The germline gives CDR1 SGHRS, CDR2 YFSETQ. With 0 bases removed from V and 2 bases from J, the gap between germline ends came to 14 bases. This CDR3 is CASSLGAAPGQETQYF. The CDR3 DNA follows: TGCGCCAGCAGCTTGGGGGCGGCCCCGGGGCAAGAGACCCAGTACTTC.

This clonotype was picked up a small number of times. V is TRBV28 and J is TRBJ2-7, with a possible D match to TRBD2 (6 bases). The length of the CDR3 is 15 residues. V lost 6 bases and J 2 bases, leaving 17 bases between the germline ends. From germline, CDR1 is MDHEN and CDR2 SYDVKM. This CDR3 reads CASRPGTWGTYEQYF. CDR3 in DNA: TGTGCCAGCAGACCGGGGACTTGGGGGACCTACGAGCAGTACTTC. The complete variable domain, with remaining parts taken from reference TRBV28 and TRBJ2-7, reads DVKVTQSSRYLVKRTGEKVFLECVQDMDHENMFWYRQDPGLGLRLIYFSYDVKMKEKGDIPEGYSVSREKKERFSLILESASTNQTSMYLCASRPGTWGTYEQYFGPGTRLTVT.

This clonotype was seen at least ten times. The chain has TRBV24-1 and TRBJ1-1; 7 bases are a match to TRBD1. This CDR3 has 15 amino acids. The J segment lost 1 base and the V segment lost 4 bases, leaving 5 bases of the junction unmatched. Germline CDR1 reads KGHDR; CDR2 reads SFDVKD. The DNA for the CDR3 is TGTGCCACCAGTGAAGGGGGGACAGAGAACACTGAAGCTTTCTTT. Amino acids: CATSEGGTENTEAFF.

The rearrangement uses TRBV12-3 or TRBV12-4 and TRBJ1-6; D perhaps matches TRBD1 (6 bases). Trimming pared 6 bases from V and 7 bases from J, leaving 10 bases between. The CDR3 loop spans 13 amino acids. The CDR3 DNA is TGTGCCAGCAGCCGGGACATGAATTCACCCCTCCACTTT. As protein: CASSRDMNSPLHF.

For the CDR3, the DNA is TGTGCCAGCAGTGCGGGTTACACAGATACGCAGTATTTT. It encodes CASSAGYTDTQYF. The chain carries TRBV6-4 and TRBJ2-3; D is undetermined. This CDR3 is 13 amino acids long. V shed 4 bases and J shed 2 bases, with 7 bases lying between them. Germline V CDR1 and CDR2: MRHNA, SNTAGT.

This clonotype occurred once. The chain combines TRBV6-5 with TRBJ1-5; D may be TRBD1 (5 bases). V dropped 6 bases and J dropped 7 bases, with 10 bases sitting between them. The CDR3 length is 12 residues. From germline, CDR1 is MNHEY and CDR2 SVGAGI. The CDR3 sequence is CASRGGGQPQHF. The CDR3 coding sequence is TGTGCCAGCAGGGGGGGAGGGCAGCCCCAGCATTTT.

V gene TRBV7-6 combines with J gene TRBJ2-7; 7 bases are a match to TRBD2. J was trimmed by 2 bases and V by 5 bases; bases with no gene match: 9. Germline V gene lookup returns CDR1 SGHVS and CDR2 FNYEAQ. The CDR3 is 15 amino acids. The CDR3 loop reads CASSPGAAGTYEQYF. CDR3 sequence (DNA): TGTGCCAGCAGCCCCGGGGCAGCGGGGACCTACGAGCAGTACTTC.

The V and J genes are TRBV29-1 and TRBJ2-3; tentative D call: TRBD1 (6 bases). The germline gives CDR1 SQVTM, CDR2 ANQGSEA. This CDR3 comprises 13 residues. Trimming stripped 3 bases from V and 6 bases from J, with 13 bases between. The CDR3 region is CSVEGTSGDTQYF. The CDR3 coding sequence is TGCAGCGTTGAGGGGACATCGGGGGATACGCAGTATTTT.

The sample holds a few counts of this clonotype. The chain combines TRBV7-9 with TRBJ1-1, with D tentatively TRBD1 (5 bases). The CDR3 is made up of 14 amino acids. Germline lookup yields CDR1 SEHNR and CDR2 FQNEAQ (reference sequence). Between the trimmed V and J ends, which lost 6 bases and 2 bases, there was a span of 13 bases. DNA of the CDR3: TGTGCCAGCAGTCCTACCACAGGTAACACTGAAGCTTTCTTT. It codes for CASSPTTGNTEAFF.

This clonotype was found many times. The genes are TRBV7-9 and TRBJ2-1; 9 nucleotides match TRBD2. J lost 1 base, V lost 2 bases, and 0 bases had no gene match. CDR1 is SEHNR and CDR2 is FQNEAQ in the germline V gene (reference sequence). The CDR3 is 15 amino acids. This chain's CDR3 is CASSLLAGSYNEQFF. CDR3 coding DNA: TGTGCCAGCAGCTTACTAGCGGGGTCCTACAATGAGCAGTTCTTC.

This clonotype has just a few counts. The chain links TRBV12-3 or TRBV12-4 to TRBJ1-6; D is possibly TRBD1 (6 bases). V was clipped by 7 bases and J by 7 bases, with 14 bases between them. CDR3 size: 14 residues. CDR3 sequence (DNA): TGTGCCAGCAACCTCGGACAGCCGAATTCACCCCTCCACTTT. It yields the protein CASNLGQPNSPLHF.

Only a few counts were recorded for this clonotype. V is TRBV7-2 and J is TRBJ1-1; D unresolved. This CDR3 is 14 amino acids long. V lost 3 bases and J 3 bases, leaving 11 bases between the germline ends. The germline V gene has CDR1 SGHTA and CDR2 FQGNSA. CDR3 sequence reads: CASSFDPSDTEAFF. The CDR3, as DNA: TGTGCCAGCAGCTTCGATCCGAGCGACACTGAAGCTTTCTTT.

This clonotype came up many times. V gene TRBV14 combines with J gene TRBJ2-7; D is undetermined. This CDR3 comprises 11 residues. Trimming removed 4 bases from V and 7 bases from J, with 8 bases in between. CDR1 is SGHDN and CDR2 is FVKESK in the germline V gene. The CDR3: CASSLLREQYF. The CDR3 bases are TGTGCCAGCAGCCTATTACGGGAGCAGTACTTC.

The V call is TRBV5-4, the J call TRBJ1-2, with 8 bases lining up with TRBD1. The length of the CDR3 is 15 residues. Per the germline V gene, CDR1 is SGHNT and CDR2 is YYREEE (reference sequence). Trimming removed 3 bases from V and 2 bases from J; junction bases left unmatched: 6. The CDR3 DNA reads TGTGCCAGCAGCTGGGCAGGGGGCACGAACTATGGCTACACCTTC. This translates into CASSWAGGTNYGYTF.

This clonotype was seen more than once but under ten times. This chain joins TRBV25-1 and TRBJ2-5, with D tentatively TRBD2 (6 bases). The CDR3 has 13 amino acids. In germline, CDR1 is MGHDK, CDR2 SYGVNS. Trimming shortened V by 11 bases and J by 8 bases, and 21 bases separated the two germline ends. The CDR3 DNA follows: TGTGCCGGATTACGACTAGGCGGAATCACCCAGTACTTC. Its protein is CAGLRLGGITQYF.

The chain has TRBV12-3 or TRBV12-4 and TRBJ1-2, with TRBD1 identical over 7 bases. J gave up 8 bases and V 6 bases, and 6 bases lay outside the gene matches. This CDR3 comprises 12 residues. The CDR3 coding sequence is TGTGCCAGCAGAACGACAGGGTACGGCTACACCTTC. Translation: CASRTTGYGYTF.

This chain uses TRBV6-2 or TRBV6-3 with TRBJ1-1; 8 bases are a match to TRBD1. CDR1 is MNHEY and CDR2 is SVGEGT in the germline V gene. The CDR3 runs to 16 residues. The V and J ends lost 5 bases and 10 bases, in that order; junction bases with no gene match: 18. The CDR3 bases are TGTGCCAGCAGTGAGCCAGCCGGGACAGGACCCGAGGGAGCTTTCTTT. Protein product: CASSEPAGTGPEGAFF.

This clonotype has only a few counts. This chain joins TRBV19 and TRBJ2-3, with D perhaps TRBD1 (5 bases). The CDR3 consists of 16 residues. Trimming shortened V by 7 bases and J by 0 bases, and 17 bases separated the two germline ends. Germline V lookup: CDR1 LNHDA, CDR2 SQIVND (reference sequence). This chain's CDR3 is CASTTQGPASTDTQYF. The CDR3 DNA follows: TGTGCCAGTACCACCCAGGGCCCCGCCAGCACAGATACGCAGTATTTT.

The chain carries TRBV28 and TRBJ2-1, with unresolved D. CDR3 length equals 11 residues. V dropped 6 bases and J dropped 10 bases, with 10 bases sitting between them. Germline V gene data show CDR1 as MDHEN and CDR2 as SYDVKM. Here the CDR3 DNA reads TGTGCCAGCAGCAAGCGCCAAGAGCAGTTCTTC. Translation gives CASSKRQEQFF.

At least ten counts were recorded for this clonotype. The chain recombines TRBV4-3 with TRBJ2-6; D is undetermined. This CDR3 spans 12 amino acids. From germline, CDR1 is LGHNA and CDR2 YSLEER. V was clipped by 6 bases and J by 10 bases, with 10 bases between them. The chain's CDR3 is CASSSQANVLTF. The CDR3, as DNA: TGCGCCAGCAGTTCTCAGGCGAACGTCCTGACTTTC.

V and J are TRBV28 and TRBJ2-7; 7 bases align to TRBD1. The CDR3 extends over 13 amino acids. Germline lookup yields CDR1 MDHEN and CDR2 SYDVKM. The junction had 6 bases not matched to a gene; V was cut back by 7 bases and J by 3 bases. CDR3 residues: CASNSDRDYEQYF. The CDR3 bases are TGTGCCAGCAACTCTGACAGGGACTACGAGCAGTACTTC.